Below are 28 T cell receptor beta chains sequenced from a single sample in a study of T cell responses to AZD1222 COVID-19 vaccine. Clones were read by immunoSEQ multiplex PCR, and TCRdb kept only the in-frame ones, dropping some. The sample has 100,000 or so clones, about 86% seen once. The material was peripheral blood, obtained 28 days after the second AZD1222 dose. These receptors originate from an adult who received the AZD1222 COVID-19 vaccine.

The chain joins TRBV4-1 to TRBJ2-2, with 8 bases identical to TRBD1. J gave up 1 base and V 4 bases, and 8 bases lay outside the gene matches. The CDR3 consists of 17 residues. CDR1 and CDR2 from the germline V gene are MGHRA and YSYEKL. This CDR3 is CASSLVTGTGNTGELFF. CDR3 in DNA: TGCGCCAGCAGCCTAGTGACAGGGACAGGGAACACCGGGGAGCTGTTTTTT.

This clone was seen a few times. J is TRBJ2-6 and V is TRBV30; 8 nucleotides line up with TRBD1. The CDR3 consists of 17 residues. CDR1 and CDR2 (germline): GTSNPN, SVGIG (reference sequence). Trimming removed 0 bases from V and 0 bases from J; junction bases left unmatched: 4. DNA for the CDR3: TGTGCCTGGAGTGTGACAGGGGCAAACTCTGGGGCCAACGTCCTGACTTTC. As protein: CAWSVTGANSGANVLTF.

V is TRBV29-1 and J is TRBJ1-5; D is unclear. Between the trimmed V and J ends, which lost 4 bases and 2 bases, there was a span of 9 bases. This CDR3 region has 13 residues. CDR1 and CDR2 from the germline V gene are SQVTM and ANQGSEA. CDR3 bases: TGCAGCGTTGGGTCGCAGGGCAATCAGCCCCAGCATTTT. It specifies CSVGSQGNQPQHF.

The chain recombines TRBV19 with TRBJ1-3, with TRBD1 matching 7 bases. The germline gives CDR1 LNHDA, CDR2 SQIVND (reference sequence). CDR3 size: 14 residues. The trim removed 7 bases at V and 4 bases at J, leaving 7 bases unmatched. CDR3 residues: CASKRRGQGNTIYF. The CDR3 DNA follows: TGTGCCAGTAAGAGGAGGGGGCAAGGAAACACCATATATTTT.

V gene TRBV5-1 combines with J gene TRBJ2-3, with 11 bases identical to TRBD2. Germline V gene data show CDR1 as SGHRS and CDR2 as YFSETQ. J was trimmed by 0 bases and V by 2 bases; bases with no gene match: 2. CDR3 length: 16 residues. The chain's CDR3 is CASSLLAGASTDTQYF. CDR3 DNA sequence: TGCGCCAGCAGCTTACTAGCGGGGGCTAGCACAGATACGCAGTATTTT.

The rearrangement links TRBV7-2 to TRBJ2-5, with TRBD2 as a possible D gene (5 bases). Germline CDR1 and CDR2: SGHTA and FQGNSA. Trimming cost V 5 bases and J 2 bases, with 12 bases left between them. This CDR3 is 14 amino acids long. The CDR3 loop is CASSHVRGQETQYF. The CDR3 DNA sequence: TGTGCCAGCAGCCACGTGCGCGGGCAAGAGACCCAGTACTTC.

CDR3 protein: CASSLNTLSYEQYF. The CDR3 DNA reads as TGTGCCAGCAGCTTGAACACCCTCTCCTACGAGCAGTACTTC. The V call is TRBV7-9, the J call TRBJ2-7; no clear D gene. Trimming removed 3 bases at V and 0 bases at J, with 9 bases between. CDR1 is SEHNR and CDR2 is FQNEAQ in the germline V gene (reference sequence). This CDR3 is 14 amino acids long.

V is TRBV7-2 and J is TRBJ2-7, with D perhaps matching TRBD2 (7 bases). Germline values: CDR1 SGHTA, CDR2 FQGNSA. The V and J ends lost 4 bases and 4 bases respectively, with 17 bases between them. This CDR3 spans 15 amino acids. The CDR3 DNA is TGTGCCAGCAGCTCCAGGGGCCTAGCGGATTACGAGCAGTACTTC. Translated: CASSSRGLADYEQYF.

V and J are TRBV19 and TRBJ1-5; the D is unclear. Trimming removed 5 bases at V and 7 bases at J, with 9 bases between. The V gene's germline CDR1 is LNHDA and CDR2 SQIVND (reference sequence). This CDR3 has 12 residues. The CDR3 here is CASSSFRQPQHF. In nucleotides, the CDR3 is TGTGCCAGTAGTTCCTTCAGGCAGCCCCAGCATTTT.

This rearrangement joins TRBV27 to TRBJ1-2; the D is unclear. Germline V gives CDR1 MNHEY, CDR2 SMNVEV (reference sequence). Trimming shortened V by 10 bases and J by 7 bases, and 10 bases separated the two germline ends. The CDR3 spans 10 residues. CDR3 DNA sequence: TGTGCCACCCCGGAGGGTGGCTACACCTTC. Translated, it gives CATPEGGYTF.

The V call is TRBV5-1, the J call TRBJ2-3; 7 bases are a match to TRBD2. V dropped 0 bases and J dropped 2; count of bases not matched to a gene: 3. The CDR3 extends over 15 amino acids. Germline V gene data show CDR1 as SGHRS and CDR2 as YFSETQ. CDR3 residues: CASSLASGFTDTQYF. DNA for the CDR3: TGCGCCAGCAGCTTGGCTAGCGGATTCACAGATACGCAGTATTTT.

CDR3 amino acids: CSAPQVRPFF. CDR3 nucleotide sequence: TGCAGTGCTCCCCAGGTCAGGCCTTTCTTT. The chain combines TRBV20-1 with TRBJ1-1; D remains ambiguous. CDR3 size: 10 residues. Trimming cost V 5 bases and J 12 bases, with 13 bases left between them. Germline V gene data show CDR1 as DFQATT and CDR2 as SNEGSKA (reference sequence).

The chain combines TRBV6-5 with TRBJ1-1; TRBD1 matches 9 bases. Germline V CDR1 and CDR2: MNHEY, SVGAGI. This CDR3 is built from 15 residues. Trimming removed 2 bases from V and 3 bases from J; junction bases left unmatched: 4. DNA of the CDR3: TGTGCCAGCAGTTACACCGGGACAGGGCACACTGAAGCTTTCTTT. This encodes CASSYTGTGHTEAFF.

The table lists this clone with a few counts. The chain combines TRBV19 with TRBJ1-6, with 10 bases fitting TRBD1. CDR3 size: 13 residues. Germline CDR1 and CDR2: LNHDA and SQIVND (reference sequence). V lost 6 bases and J lost 7; bases outside the gene matches: 0. Here the CDR3 DNA reads TGTGCCAGTAGGACAGGGGGCAATTCACCCCTCCACTTT. Translation: CASRTGGNSPLHF. Combining the CDR3 with reference TRBV19 and TRBJ1-6 gives the whole variable domain DGGITQSPKYLFRKEGQNVTLSCEQNLNHDAMYWYRQDPGQGLRLIYYSQIVNDFQKGDIAEGYSVSREKKESFPLTVTSAQKNPTAFYLCASRTGGNSPLHFGNGTRLTVT.

The chain carries TRBV19 and TRBJ1-5; 10 bases map to TRBD1. The germline gives CDR1 LNHDA, CDR2 SQIVND (reference sequence). The CDR3 loop spans 16 amino acids. The V gene end was trimmed by 7 bases and the J gene end by 6 bases; junction bases not matched to a gene: 12. The chain's CDR3 is CASTDPTGGGGQPQHF. The CDR3 bases are TGTGCCAGTACCGATCCGACAGGGGGCGGGGGTCAGCCCCAGCATTTT.

V and J are TRBV28 and TRBJ2-7; weak D call: TRBD2 (6 bases). Germline CDR1 and CDR2: MDHEN and SYDVKM. This CDR3 has 17 residues. Deletions cut 2 bases from V and 1 base from J, with 18 bases between. CDR3 DNA: TGTGCCAGCAGTTTAAGGGTCAGACTAGGTGGTTCCTACGAGCAGTACTTC. This codes for CASSLRVRLGGSYEQYF.

This chain links TRBV28 with TRBJ2-1, with D possibly TRBD1 on 6 matching bases. In germline, CDR1 is MDHEN, CDR2 SYDVKM. This CDR3 contains 17 residues. The V gene lost 5 bases and the J gene lost 4 bases, with 21 bases spanning the gap. CDR3 nucleotide sequence: TGTGCCAGCAGTCCTCCTTTGGTCGGACAGAGTTACAATGAGCAGTTCTTC. This codes for CASSPPLVGQSYNEQFF.

The chain links TRBV6-6 to TRBJ1-1; D not resolved. This CDR3 contains 11 residues. V was pared by 0 bases and J by 7 bases, with 3 bases between. CDR1 is MNHNY and CDR2 is SVGAGI in the germline V gene (reference sequence). This CDR3 is CASSYSREAFF. Written as DNA, the CDR3 is TGTGCCAGCAGTTACTCGCGTGAAGCTTTCTTT.

V usage is TRBV5-6 and J usage is TRBJ2-7; no firm D call. V lost 4 bases, J lost 4 bases, and 21 bases lay in between. Per germline, CDR1 SGHDT and CDR2 YYEEEE. The CDR3 length is 16 residues. CDR3 sequence: CASSLLGFTTYYEQYF. The CDR3 DNA reads as TGTGCCAGCAGCCTCCTGGGGTTTACAACGTATTACGAGCAGTACTTC.

The chain has TRBV6-5 and TRBJ2-7; weak D call: TRBD1 (5 bases). Germline CDR1 reads MNHEY; CDR2 reads SVGAGI. The CDR3 consists of 13 residues. V was pared by 8 bases and J by 1 base, with 12 bases between. CDR3 bases: TGTGCCAGCCTACCAGGGAATTCCTACGAGCAGTACTTC. Protein sequence: CASLPGNSYEQYF.

The gene calls are TRBV11-2 and TRBJ1-1, with D tentatively TRBD1 (5 bases). V lost 2 bases to trimming and J lost 3 bases, with 13 bases between them. CDR1 and CDR2 from the germline V gene are SGHAT and FQNNGV. CDR3 length: 15 amino acids. The CDR3 loop reads CASSLRQGGDTEAFF. DNA for the CDR3: TGTGCCAGCAGCTTACGCCAGGGCGGGGACACTGAAGCTTTCTTT.

The J gene is TRBJ1-4, the V gene TRBV30; D unclear. Per germline, CDR1 GTSNPN and CDR2 SVGIG (reference sequence). Trimming pared 0 bases from V and 5 bases from J, leaving 10 bases between. The CDR3 contains 14 residues. The CDR3 is CAWSVGGSNEKLFF. CDR3 DNA: TGTGCCTGGAGTGTAGGCGGATCGAATGAAAAACTGTTTTTT. Using reference TRBV30 and TRBJ1-4 for the parts outside the CDR3, the full variable domain is SQTIHQWPATLVQPVGSPLSLECTVEGTSNPNLYWYRQAAGRGLQLLFYSVGIGQISSEVPQNLSASRPQDRQFILSSKKLLLSDSGFYLCAWSVGGSNEKLFFGSGTQLSVL.

V and J are TRBV20-1 and TRBJ1-2; D might be TRBD1 (5 bases). Trimming shortened V by 5 bases and J by 4 bases, and 8 bases separated the two germline ends. From germline, CDR1 is DFQATT and CDR2 SNEGSKA (reference sequence). This CDR3 region has 11 residues. The CDR3 loop is CSAPDSYGYTF. CDR3 sequence (DNA): TGCAGTGCTCCCGACAGCTATGGCTACACCTTC.

This clone was seen a single time. The V call is TRBV23-1, the J call TRBJ2-7, with TRBD2 as a possible D gene (6 bases). TRBV23-1 is noted as an ORF with a role that remains uncertain. Between the trimmed V and J ends, which lost 2 bases and 4 bases, there was a span of 9 bases. The CDR3 is made up of 13 amino acids. CDR3 loop: CASSQVGGYEQYF. CDR3 coding DNA: TGCGCCAGCAGTCAAGTCGGGGGTTACGAGCAGTACTTC.

This clone was observed a handful of times. V and J are TRBV5-4 and TRBJ1-4, with D perhaps TRBD1 (5 bases). The CDR3 totals 15 residues. The V gene's germline CDR1 is SGHNT and CDR2 YYREEE (reference sequence). V lost 3 bases to trimming and J lost 6 bases, with 15 bases between them. The CDR3 region has the DNA TGTGCCAGCAGCTGGACCGGGACGGCGGATGAAAAACTGTTTTTT. Translating it yields CASSWTGTADEKLFF.

The chain uses TRBV14 and TRBJ2-5; a possible D gene is TRBD1 (5 bases). This CDR3 region has 13 residues. Trimming took 5 bases from V and 3 from J, leaving 10 bases between them. The germline gives CDR1 SGHDN, CDR2 FVKESK. CDR3 protein: CASSRGYEETQYF. In nucleotides, the CDR3 is TGTGCCAGCAGCAGGGGATACGAAGAGACCCAGTACTTC.

DNA of the CDR3: TGTGCCAGCAGCCACAGGATGCCCAACACTGAAGCTTTCTTT. It encodes CASSHRMPNTEAFF. This chain joins TRBV6-5 and TRBJ1-1, with a possible D match to TRBD1 (5 bases). The V gene's germline CDR1 is MNHEY and CDR2 SVGAGI. The CDR3 consists of 14 residues. V gave up 6 bases and J gave up 2 bases, with 13 bases separating them.

This chain joins TRBV21-1 and TRBJ2-1. TRBV21-1 is classified as a pseudogene. This CDR3 has 13 amino acids. DNA of the CDR3: TGTGCCAGCAGGATTCCATATTACAATGAGCAGTTCTTC. This sequence encodes CASRIPYYNEQFF.